These 2 T cell receptor beta chains were all obtained from the same sample, sequenced in a study of T-cell reconstitution after alpha-beta-depleted transplantation in children listed by TCRdb under 2016. The method was PCR. This sample was sequenced with an Illumina HiSeq 2500. To normalize quantification of the TCRbeta repertoire, the TCR libraries were built with molecular barcoding that relied on unique molecular identifiers. TCRdb ran its own pipeline on the public reads, namely fastp trimming at Q25 and MiXCR clone calling, and kept in-frame beta chains. Duplicate CDR3 protein sequences are folded into a single record with the most common DNA and genes. The table for this sample lists hundreds of thousands of distinct CDR3 sequences; around 10% of them were counted only once. The ten largest make up approximately 5.9% of the sample. The material was PBMCs from the stem cell graft donor, obtained from the stem cell graft. The receptors stem from a human donor who donated a stem cell graft to a child with acute lymphoblastic leukemia.

This sequence joins TRBV11-2 and TRBJ1-3, with TRBD1 identical over 10 bases. Germline CDR1 is SGHAT and CDR2 is FQNNGV. The length of the CDR3 is 18 residues. V dropped 0 bases and J dropped 8; count of bases not matched to a gene: 13. This chain's CDR3 is CASSLDYGTGAAEDTIYF. The DNA of the CDR3 is TGTGCCAGCAGCTTAGACTACGGGACAGGGGCCGCCGAGGACACCATATATTTT.

The rearrangement uses TRBV6-2 or TRBV6-3 and TRBJ2-1; 8 bases match TRBD2. The trim removed 2 bases at V and 6 bases at J, leaving 9 bases unmatched. The germline gives CDR1 MNHEY, CDR2 SVGEGT. This CDR3 is 16 amino acids long. The CDR3 reads CASSYDMRGVRNEQFF. CDR3 in DNA: TGTGCCAGCAGTTACGATATGCGGGGGGTTCGCAATGAGCAGTTCTTC.